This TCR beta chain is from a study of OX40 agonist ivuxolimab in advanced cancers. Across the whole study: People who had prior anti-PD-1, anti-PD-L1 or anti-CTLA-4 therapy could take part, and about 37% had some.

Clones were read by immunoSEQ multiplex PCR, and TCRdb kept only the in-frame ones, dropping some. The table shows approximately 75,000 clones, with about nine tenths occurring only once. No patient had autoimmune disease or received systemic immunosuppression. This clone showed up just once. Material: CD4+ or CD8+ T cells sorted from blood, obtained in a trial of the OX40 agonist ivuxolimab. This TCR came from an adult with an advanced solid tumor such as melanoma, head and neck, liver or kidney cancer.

The DNA of the CDR3 is TGTGCCAGCAGCGTAGTGGGGGGCGGGGAGCAGTACTTC. Encoded protein: CASSVVGGGEQYF. The V call is TRBV9, the J call TRBJ2-7; perhaps D is TRBD1 or TRBD2 (6 bases each). Germline lookup yields CDR1 SGDLS and CDR2 YYNGEE. V was clipped by 0 bases and J by 7 bases, with 11 bases between them. CDR3 length: 13 residues.